What follows are 9 T cell receptor beta chains derived from one specimen sequenced in a study of T cells in Graves' hyperthyroidism and ophthalmopathy. RNA transcripts served as the template for amplifying TCR beta CDR3 regions. RT-PCR in the first round (using the HTBI primer set) targeted the TCR CDR3. TCRdb re-called the multiplex PCR reads through MiXCR, storing one row per CDR3 protein. This sample has about 420,000 distinct CDR3 sequences; around a sixth occur once, and the top ten carry 7.5% to 8%. The sample was blood. These receptors were obtained from a woman between 18 and 29 years old with Graves' hyperthyroidism.

Worth noting for this clonotype: It may be a read error: a sequence one base away is much more abundant. This rearrangement joins TRBV7-9 to TRBJ1-5; possibly TRBD1 for D (6 bases). CDR1 and CDR2 from the germline V gene are SEHNR and FQNEAQ (reference sequence). The CDR3 loop spans 16 amino acids. Trimming cost V 2 bases and J 6 bases, with 17 bases left between them. CDR3 loop: CASSLIGGQNSQPQHF. Here the CDR3 DNA reads TGTGCCAGCAGCTTAATAGGTGGACAGAACAGTCAGCCCCAGCATTTT. Based on the CDR3 plus reference TRBV7-9 and TRBJ1-5, the full variable domain is DTGVSQNPRHKITKRGQNVTFRCDPISEHNRLYWYRQTLGQGPEFLTYFQNEAQLEKSRLLSDRFSAERPKGSFSTLEIQRTEQGDSAMYLCASSLIGGQNSQPQHFGDGTRLSIL.

This clonotype has ten or more counts. The chain uses TRBV10-3 and TRBJ2-1; 11 bases line up with TRBD2. Per the germline V gene, CDR1 is ENHRY and CDR2 is SYGVKD. The V segment lost 3 bases and the J segment 7 bases; nucleotides outside the gene matches: 17. The CDR3 totals 19 residues. CDR3 bases: TGTGCCATCAGTGAAAGAAAAAGCCCGACTAGCGGGAATCGTAATGAGCAGTTCTTC. Its translation: CAISERKSPTSGNRNEQFF.

This clonotype appeared many times. This chain joins TRBV12-3 or TRBV12-4 and TRBJ1-6, with D tentatively TRBD1 (5 bases). The CDR3 is 17 amino acids. Trimming removed 3 bases from V and 14 bases from J, with 26 bases in between. The CDR3 is CASSLANPRGTLPTLHF. The DNA of the CDR3 is TGTGCCAGCAGTTTGGCTAATCCAAGGGGAACCCTACCGACCCTCCACTTT.

This clonotype showed up many times. This chain connects TRBV5-1 to TRBJ2-3, with TRBD2 matching 11 bases. The CDR3 is made up of 15 amino acids. J gave up 6 bases and V 2 bases, and 5 bases lay outside the gene matches. Germline lookup yields CDR1 SGHRS and CDR2 YFSETQ. The CDR3 loop is CASSFLAGGVDTQYF. CDR3 DNA: TGCGCCAGCAGCTTCCTAGCGGGGGGCGTTGATACGCAGTATTTT. Looking up the rest from reference TRBV5-1 and TRBJ2-3 gives the full variable domain: KAGVTQTPRYLIKTRGQQVTLSCSPISGHRSVSWYQQTPGQGLQFLFEYFSETQRNKGNFPGRFSGRQFSNSRSEMNVSTLELGDSALYLCASSFLAGGVDTQYFGPGTRLTVL.

J is TRBJ1-2 and V is TRBV3-1; D is possibly TRBD1 (6 bases). The germline gives CDR1 LGHDT, CDR2 YNNKEL (reference sequence). V lost 4 bases to trimming and J lost 5 bases, with 17 bases between them. The CDR3 has 15 residues. DNA of the CDR3: TGTGCCAGCAGCCCCAGAGCGGGGGCGTGGTATGGCTACACCTTC. This codes for CASSPRAGAWYGYTF.

V gene TRBV7-2 combines with J gene TRBJ1-2; 12 bases agree with TRBD1. Germline V CDR1 and CDR2: SGHTA, FQGNSA. After removal of 3 bases from V and 7 bases from J, the junction contained 12 bases not matched to a gene. This CDR3 is 17 amino acids long. CDR3 protein: CASSFGTGGTFGSGYTF. For the CDR3, the DNA is TGTGCCAGCAGCTTCGGGACAGGGGGCACGTTCGGGTCTGGCTACACCTTC.

This clonotype was observed many times. The chain links TRBV19 to TRBJ2-7; D is possibly TRBD1 (5 bases). Germline V lookup: CDR1 LNHDA, CDR2 SQIVND (reference sequence). The CDR3 totals 17 residues. Deletions cut 1 base from V and 1 base from J, with 17 bases between. The CDR3 region is CASSIAHQQGTSYEQYF. The CDR3 DNA reads TGTGCCAGTAGTATAGCCCATCAGCAGGGAACTTCCTACGAGCAGTACTTC.

This clonotype was seen at least ten times. The chain recombines TRBV3-1 with TRBJ2-5, with D possibly being TRBD2 (5 bases). CDR1 and CDR2 from the germline V gene are LGHDT and YNNKEL (reference sequence). This CDR3 comprises 13 residues. Trimming took off 0 bases at V and 9 bases at J, with 11 bases between the two ends. This CDR3 is CASSQDWKGAQYF. The CDR3 bases are TGTGCCAGCAGCCAAGATTGGAAGGGAGCCCAGTACTTC.

This clonotype was observed at least ten times. The J gene is TRBJ1-4, the V gene TRBV20-1; 7 bases map to TRBD1. V gave up 6 bases and J gave up 7 bases; unmatched junction bases: 14. Germline V CDR1 and CDR2: DFQATT, SNEGSKA (reference sequence). The CDR3 is 15 residues long. The CDR3 reads CSAQTYRGDSEKLFF. The CDR3 DNA is TGCAGTGCCCAAACCTACAGGGGAGATAGTGAAAAACTGTTTTTT.